This T cell receptor beta chain was sequenced during a study of blood T cell dynamics during melanoma immunotherapy. Profiled with immunoSEQ multiplex PCR; TCRdb holds only in-frame clones, not every one. The repertoire has several thousand clones, about four fifths of them found once; the top ten carry about 14%. Comments on this clone: No antigen is known for it.

Time point given: week 3, after first cycle of checkpoint inhibitor. The CDR3 totals 14 residues. V lost 2 bases, J lost 5 bases, and 3 bases stayed unmatched. Germline CDR1 and CDR2: LGHNA and YNFKEQ. General observations from the study: Disease-control patients' PBMC repertoires became either more clonal or more diverse at W3.

The genes are TRBV4-2 and TRBJ2-5; 9 bases agree with TRBD2. Sequencing was performed on blood, taken from a patient treated with checkpoint blockade. The receptor was derived from a human donor with melanoma. CDR3 residues: CASSQKGLAETQYF. CDR3 nucleotide sequence: TGTGCCAGCAGCCAAAAAGGACTAGCGGAGACCCAGTACTTC.